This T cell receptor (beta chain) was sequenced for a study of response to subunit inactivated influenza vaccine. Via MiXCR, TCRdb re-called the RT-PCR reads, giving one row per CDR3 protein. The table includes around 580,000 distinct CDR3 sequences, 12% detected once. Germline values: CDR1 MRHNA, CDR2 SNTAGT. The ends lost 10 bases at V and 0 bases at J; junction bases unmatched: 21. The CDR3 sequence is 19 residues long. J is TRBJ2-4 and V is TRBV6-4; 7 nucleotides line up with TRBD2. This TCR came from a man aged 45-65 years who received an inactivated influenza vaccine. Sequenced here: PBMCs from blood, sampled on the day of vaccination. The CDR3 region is CAISKWEGTAALAKNIQYF. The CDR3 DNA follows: TGTGCCATCAGCAAGTGGGAGGGGACCGCTGCCCTAGCCAAAAACATTCAGTACTTC.